A single sample gave rise to the 5 T cell receptor beta chains below, sequenced in a study of T cell repertoires in cytomegalovirus infection. No antigen is known for these receptors. TCRdb re-analysed the reads in MiXCR, keeping a single row per CDR3 protein. The sample yields tens of thousands of distinct CDR3 sequences, around 20% seen once. The specimen was CD8+ T cells from cultured PBMCs, collected from culture after CMV antigen stimulation. These receptors originate from a human donor in good health (CMV status not recorded). Some clones in this sample may be carry-over from other donors' samples.

The CDR3 nucleotides read TGCAGTGCTAGAGATCGCAGTGAAGCTTTCTTT. Translating gives CSARDRSEAFF. The chain joins TRBV20-1 to TRBJ1-1; D remains ambiguous. V lost 0 bases and J 7 bases, leaving 6 bases between the germline ends. CDR3 length equals 11 residues. Germline CDR1 and CDR2: DFQATT and SNEGSKA (reference sequence).

This clonotype was counted only a few times. V gene TRBV7-9 combines with J gene TRBJ1-2; D not certain. In germline, CDR1 is SEHNR, CDR2 FQNEAQ (reference sequence). Between the trimmed V and J ends, which lost 7 bases and 1 base, there was a span of 7 bases. The CDR3 length is 12 residues. The chain's CDR3 is CASTPDNYGYTF. CDR3 bases: TGTGCCAGCACCCCAGATAACTATGGCTACACCTTC.

The chain combines TRBV7-9 with TRBJ1-2; D is ambiguous. This CDR3 has 15 amino acids. V was trimmed by 4 bases and J by 4 bases, leaving 16 bases between them. Germline V gene sequence: CDR1 SEHNR, CDR2 FQNEAQ (reference sequence). The CDR3 reads CASSSLSIELYGYTF. The CDR3 bases are TGTGCCAGCAGCTCCCTCTCGATAGAGCTCTATGGCTACACCTTC. Drawing the rest from reference TRBV7-9 and TRBJ1-2, the complete variable domain is DTGVSQNPRHKITKRGQNVTFRCDPISEHNRLYWYRQTLGQGPEFLTYFQNEAQLEKSRLLSDRFSAERPKGSFSTLEIQRTEQGDSAMYLCASSSLSIELYGYTFGSGTRLTVV.

The genes are TRBV7-9 and TRBJ1-1, with 10 bases matching TRBD1. The J segment lost 6 bases and the V segment lost 6 bases, leaving 10 bases of the junction unmatched. There are 15 residues in the CDR3. Per germline, CDR1 SEHNR and CDR2 FQNEAQ (reference sequence). The CDR3 nucleotides read TGTGCCAGCAGTCAATCCGGGACAGGGGTTCCTGAAGCTTTCTTT. The encoded protein is CASSQSGTGVPEAFF.

The chain combines TRBV12-3 or TRBV12-4 with TRBJ2-2, with D uncertain. The V end was cut by 8 bases, the J end by 3 bases, with 13 bases between. The CDR3 spans 14 residues. Written as DNA, the CDR3 is TGTGCCAGCGGCTCCGGGCAATACACCGGGGAGCTGTTTTTT. Translation gives CASGSGQYTGELFF.